The 2 T cell receptor beta chains in this list originate from one sample, sequenced in a study of OX40 agonist ivuxolimab in advanced cancers. Assay used: immunoSEQ multiplex PCR; TCRdb lists only in-frame clones, some missing. The sample carries tens of thousands of clones, approximately 85% recorded once. The material sequenced was CD4+ or CD8+ T cells sorted from blood, taken in a trial of the OX40 agonist ivuxolimab. The receptors derive from an adult with an advanced solid tumor such as melanoma, head and neck, liver or kidney cancer.

The genes are TRBV10-3 and TRBJ2-3; TRBD1 agrees at 7 bases. The germline CDR1 and CDR2 sequences are ENHRY and SYGVKD. V trimming: 8 bases; J trimming: 0 bases; junction bases outside the gene matches: 5. The length of the CDR3 is 14 residues. The CDR3 bases are TGTGCCATCCTTGGGACAGACAGCACAGATACGCAGTATTTT. Amino acid sequence: CAILGTDSTDTQYF.

The chain combines TRBV6-5 with TRBJ2-7, with 8 positions matching TRBD1. Germline lookup yields CDR1 MNHEY and CDR2 SVGAGI. With V trimmed by 0 bases and J by 2 bases, 6 bases remained unmatched. The CDR3 loop spans 16 amino acids. CDR3 in DNA: TGTGCCAGCAGTTACTCGATCCAGGGGGCCCCCTACGAGCAGTACTTC. Translation gives CASSYSIQGAPYEQYF.